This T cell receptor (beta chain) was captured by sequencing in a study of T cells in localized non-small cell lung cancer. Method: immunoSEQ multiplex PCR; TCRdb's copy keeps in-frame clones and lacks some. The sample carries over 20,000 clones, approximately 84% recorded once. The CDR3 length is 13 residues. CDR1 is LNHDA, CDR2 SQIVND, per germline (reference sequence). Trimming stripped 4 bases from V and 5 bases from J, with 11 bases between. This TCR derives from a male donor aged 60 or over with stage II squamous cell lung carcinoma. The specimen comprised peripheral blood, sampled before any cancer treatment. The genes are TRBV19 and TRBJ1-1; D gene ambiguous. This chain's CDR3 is CASSTSGGTEAFF. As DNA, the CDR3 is TGTGCCAGTAGTACAAGTGGCGGGACTGAAGCTTTCTTT.